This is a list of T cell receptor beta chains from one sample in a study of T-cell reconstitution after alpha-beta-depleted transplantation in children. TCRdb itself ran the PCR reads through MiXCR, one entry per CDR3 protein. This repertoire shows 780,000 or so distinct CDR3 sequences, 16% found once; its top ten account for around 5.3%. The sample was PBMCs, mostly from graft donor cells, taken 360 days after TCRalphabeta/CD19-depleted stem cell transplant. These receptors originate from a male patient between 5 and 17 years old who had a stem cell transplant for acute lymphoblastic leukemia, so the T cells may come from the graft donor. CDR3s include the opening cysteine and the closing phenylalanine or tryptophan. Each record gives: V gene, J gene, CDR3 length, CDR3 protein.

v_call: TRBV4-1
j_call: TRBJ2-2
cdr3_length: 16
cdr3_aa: CASSPTIFAGAGELFF

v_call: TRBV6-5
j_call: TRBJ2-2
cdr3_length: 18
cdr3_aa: CASSVTGQGASDTGELFF

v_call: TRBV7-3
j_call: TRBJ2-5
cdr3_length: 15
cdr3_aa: CASSGTPRWEETQYF

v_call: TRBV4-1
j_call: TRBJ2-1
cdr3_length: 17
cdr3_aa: CASSQDPGTRDYNEQFF

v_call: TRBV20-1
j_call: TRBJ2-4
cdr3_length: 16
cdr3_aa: CSAAISDRAAKNIQYF

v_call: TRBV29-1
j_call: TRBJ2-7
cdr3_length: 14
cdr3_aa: CSVEIGTGGEEQYF

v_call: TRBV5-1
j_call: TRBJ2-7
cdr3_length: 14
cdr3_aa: CASADGTEFYEQYF

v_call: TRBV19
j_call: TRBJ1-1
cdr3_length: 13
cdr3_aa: CASSKRQGTEAFF

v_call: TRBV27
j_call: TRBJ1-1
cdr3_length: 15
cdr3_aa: CASSWQGNANTEAFF

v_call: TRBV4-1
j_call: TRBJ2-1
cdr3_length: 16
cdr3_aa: CASSQGWRGGYNEQFF

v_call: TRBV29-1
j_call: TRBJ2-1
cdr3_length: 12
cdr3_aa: CSVTSSYNEQFF

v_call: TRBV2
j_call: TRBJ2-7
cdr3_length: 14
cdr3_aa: CASSRVAVFPQQYF

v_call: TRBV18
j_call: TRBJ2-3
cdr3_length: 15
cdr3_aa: CASSTTGPPGDTQYF

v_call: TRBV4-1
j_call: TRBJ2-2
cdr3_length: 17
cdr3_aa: CASSQDVRRVNTGELFF

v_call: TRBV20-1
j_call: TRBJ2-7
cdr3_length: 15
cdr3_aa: CSAIHGQVGIDEQYF

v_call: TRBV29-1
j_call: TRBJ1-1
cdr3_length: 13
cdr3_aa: CSAVTGGETEAFF

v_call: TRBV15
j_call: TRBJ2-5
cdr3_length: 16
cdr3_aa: CATSRGSGAFQETQYF

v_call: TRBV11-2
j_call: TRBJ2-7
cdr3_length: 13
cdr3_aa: CASSLVYIGEQYF

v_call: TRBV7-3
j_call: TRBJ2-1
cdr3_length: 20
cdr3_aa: CASSLGLGQAGGFGHNEQFF

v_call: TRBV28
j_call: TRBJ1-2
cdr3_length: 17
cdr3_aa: CASSFLYAGGGGYGYTF